One sample yielded the 19 T cell receptor beta chains listed below, sequenced in a study of blood T cell repertoires in COVID-19. The table came from immunoSEQ multiplex PCR; TCRdb's copy has only in-frame clones and leaves some out. The data hold roughly 190,000 clones, with more than 80% observed a single time. The sequencing input was peripheral blood. Receptor source: a woman aged 60-70 years with acute or convalescent COVID-19.

The rearrangement links TRBV5-1 to TRBJ1-1, with D possibly TRBD1 on 5 matching bases. Trimming removed 3 bases at V and 4 bases at J, with 13 bases between. Germline CDR1 reads SGHRS; CDR2 reads YFSETQ. The CDR3 runs to 14 residues. CDR3 bases: TGCGCCAGCAGCTATGGAGGGGAGGGCACTGAAGCTTTCTTT. Translated: CASSYGGEGTEAFF.

The chain is built from TRBV7-9 and TRBJ2-6; 8 bases fit TRBD1. The ends lost 5 bases at V and 0 bases at J; junction bases unmatched: 9. Germline V CDR1 and CDR2: SEHNR, FQNEAQ (reference sequence). This CDR3 spans 18 amino acids. The CDR3, as DNA: TGTGCCAGCAGCGGCAGGACAGGGATCTACTCTGGGGCCAACGTCCTGACTTTC. This encodes CASSGRTGIYSGANVLTF.

The V and J genes are TRBV5-5 and TRBJ1-2; D is undetermined. With 2 bases removed from V and 5 bases from J, the gap between germline ends came to 19 bases. Germline values: CDR1 SGHKS, CDR2 YYEKEE (reference sequence). This CDR3 is built from 16 residues. CDR3 protein: CASSFGGGIREYGYTF. The CDR3 DNA is TGTGCCAGCAGCTTCGGCGGAGGCATCCGGGAATATGGCTACACCTTC.

The chain combines TRBV2 with TRBJ1-6; 8 bases match TRBD1. From germline, CDR1 is SNHLY and CDR2 FYNNEI. The CDR3 totals 14 residues. Losses at the gene ends were 6 bases for V and 7 bases for J; bases not matched to a gene: 5. The CDR3 nucleotides read TGTGCCAGCAGAGTGGGACAGGCAAATTCACCCCTCCACTTT. Protein product: CASRVGQANSPLHF.

This clone was counted between two and nine times. CDR3 loop: CASSHSGSSYNEQFF. The CDR3 coding sequence is TGCGCCAGCAGCCATAGCGGGAGCTCCTACAATGAGCAGTTCTTC. This rearrangement joins TRBV5-1 to TRBJ2-1; 9 bases map to TRBD2. CDR1 is SGHRS and CDR2 is YFSETQ in the germline V gene. This CDR3 spans 15 amino acids. Trimming at V came to 4 bases and at J to 0 bases, leaving 2 bases not matched to a gene.

The chain employs TRBV7-8 and TRBJ1-1, with 7 positions matching TRBD1. Looked up from germline, CDR1 is SGHVS and CDR2 is FQNEAQ. J gave up 3 bases and V 4 bases, and 20 bases lay outside the gene matches. This CDR3 contains 19 residues. The chain's CDR3 is CASSSQRGQSRWLDTEAFF. The CDR3 DNA sequence: TGTGCCAGCAGCTCCCAGAGGGGACAGAGCCGTTGGCTGGACACTGAAGCTTTCTTT.

The rearrangement joins TRBV27 to TRBJ2-7, with a tentative D call TRBD2 (6 bases). This CDR3 comprises 12 residues. Germline V gene lookup returns CDR1 MNHEY and CDR2 SMNVEV (reference sequence). Trimming cost V 10 bases and J 5 bases, with 15 bases left between them. CDR3 nucleotides: TGTGCCACCTCTCCGGGGGTGAACGAGCAGTACGTC. Protein sequence: CATSPGVNEQYV.

This clone was recorded many times. The chain is built from TRBV27 and TRBJ2-3; 9 bases align to TRBD2. The CDR3 consists of 13 residues. Germline V CDR1 and CDR2: MNHEY, SMNVEV (reference sequence). V dropped 3 bases and J dropped 9; count of bases not matched to a gene: 4. CDR3 nucleotides: TGTGCCAGCAGTTTGTGGCGGGAGGGGACGCAGTATTTT. Protein product: CASSLWREGTQYF.

The chain is built from TRBV29-1 and TRBJ2-1; TRBD1 matches 8 bases. The V segment lost 7 bases and the J segment 2 bases; nucleotides outside the gene matches: 7. This CDR3 is built from 14 residues. Germline V lookup: CDR1 SQVTM, CDR2 ANQGSEA. CDR3 sequence: CSANRGTPYNEQFF. The CDR3 nucleotides are TGCAGCGCAAACAGGGGGACCCCCTACAATGAGCAGTTCTTC.

The rearrangement links TRBV6-5 to TRBJ2-7; no definite D call. The V and J ends lost 0 bases and 0 bases respectively, with 9 bases between them. This CDR3 is 15 amino acids long. CDR1 and CDR2 (germline): MNHEY, SVGAGI. The CDR3: CASSYSYLSSYEQYF. The CDR3 DNA reads as TGTGCCAGCAGTTACTCCTATCTTAGCTCCTACGAGCAGTACTTC.

This rearrangement joins TRBV5-1 to TRBJ2-4, with a tentative D call TRBD2 (6 bases). The CDR3 consists of 18 residues. Germline CDR1 reads SGHRS; CDR2 reads YFSETQ. Trimming shortened V by 1 base and J by 0 bases, and 17 bases separated the two germline ends. The CDR3 coding sequence is TGCGCCAGCAGCTTGCGGGCGCTGGGACTTCTAGCCAAAAACATTCAGTACTTC. Its protein product is CASSLRALGLLAKNIQYF.

The rearrangement links TRBV5-1 to TRBJ2-3; D is unresolved. The CDR3 runs 15 residues. The germline gives CDR1 SGHRS, CDR2 YFSETQ. V was cut by 0 bases and J by 2 bases, with 10 bases left in between. CDR3 sequence reads: CASSLAGLITDTQYF. CDR3 in DNA: TGCGCCAGCAGCTTGGCCGGGTTAATCACAGATACGCAGTATTTT.

The chain combines TRBV28 with TRBJ1-4; TRBD1 is a possible D gene (5 bases). There are 14 residues in the CDR3. V dropped 10 bases and J dropped 3 bases, with 15 bases sitting between them. Germline loops: CDR1 MDHEN, CDR2 SYDVKM. In DNA, the CDR3 is TGTGCCACCAGGTCGGGACTACCTAATGAAAAACTGTTTTTT. Translation: CATRSGLPNEKLFF.

This chain links TRBV19 with TRBJ1-2; TRBD1 matches at 8 bases. V lost 4 bases, J lost 8 bases, and 15 bases stayed unmatched. Per the germline V gene, CDR1 is LNHDA and CDR2 is SQIVND (reference sequence). This CDR3 is built from 16 residues. The chain's CDR3 is CASSTSRQGSFWGYTF. CDR3 coding DNA: TGTGCCAGTAGTACTTCGAGACAGGGGTCGTTTTGGGGCTACACCTTC.

The V gene is TRBV6-5, the J gene TRBJ2-7; 8 bases are shared with TRBD1. V shed 2 bases, J shed 6 bases, and the junction held 9 bases outside the gene matches. Germline V gene lookup returns CDR1 MNHEY and CDR2 SVGAGI. This CDR3 spans 15 amino acids. The CDR3 DNA is TGTGCCAGCAGTTACGGGCAGGGGGCTTTGAGCGAGCAGTACTTC. This encodes CASSYGQGALSEQYF.

The chain combines TRBV23-1 with TRBJ2-5, with D tentatively TRBD2 (6 bases). TRBV23-1 is assigned to the ORF class and has an uncertain function. There are 18 residues in the CDR3. Trimming left V 5 bases short and J 2 bases short, with 24 bases between. As DNA, the CDR3 is TGCGCCAGCAGTATGAGTTCTGGGACTCCAAGAATTCAAGAGACCCAGTACTTC. Translation: CASSMSSGTPRIQETQYF.

J is TRBJ1-5 and V is TRBV7-6; 9 bases line up with TRBD1. This CDR3 region has 15 residues. V lost 8 bases, J lost 9 bases, and 14 bases stayed unmatched. Germline V CDR1 and CDR2: SGHVS, FNYEAQ. The CDR3 reads CASAQAGTGIWPQHF. As DNA, the CDR3 is TGTGCCAGCGCCCAAGCGGGGACAGGGATTTGGCCCCAGCATTTT.

The V and J genes are TRBV4-1 and TRBJ2-1, with 11 bases that match TRBD1. The CDR3 is 15 residues long. CDR1 MGHRA and CDR2 YSYEKL come from the germline V gene. With V trimmed by 4 bases and J by 4 bases, 3 bases remained unmatched. The CDR3 here is CASSLGQGAYNEQFF. CDR3 nucleotides: TGCGCCAGCAGCCTTGGACAGGGGGCGTACAATGAGCAGTTCTTC.

The V gene is TRBV6-5, the J gene TRBJ1-3, with D possibly TRBD1 on 6 matching bases. Germline CDR1 is MNHEY and CDR2 is SVGAGI. V was trimmed by 7 bases and J by 2 bases, leaving 15 bases between them. The CDR3 runs 15 residues. Here the CDR3 reads CASTSRGGAGNTIYF. The CDR3 coding sequence is TGTGCCAGCACCTCTCGAGGGGGAGCTGGAAACACCATATATTTT.